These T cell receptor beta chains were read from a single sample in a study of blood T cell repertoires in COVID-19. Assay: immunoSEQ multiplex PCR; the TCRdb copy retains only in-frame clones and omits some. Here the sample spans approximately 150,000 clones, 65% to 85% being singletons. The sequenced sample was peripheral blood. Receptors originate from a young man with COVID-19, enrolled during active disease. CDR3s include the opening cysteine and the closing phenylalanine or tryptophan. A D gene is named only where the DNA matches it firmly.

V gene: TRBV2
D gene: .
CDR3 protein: CASRGRGSSGEKLFF

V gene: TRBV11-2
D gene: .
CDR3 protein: CASKEDTPGAFF

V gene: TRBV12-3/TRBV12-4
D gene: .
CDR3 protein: CASSLGGKLFF

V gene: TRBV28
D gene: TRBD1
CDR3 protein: CAINPQGATNEKLFF

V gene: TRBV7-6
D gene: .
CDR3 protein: CASSPSPAGLYYGYTF

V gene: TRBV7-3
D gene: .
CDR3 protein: CASSEDSNSPLHF

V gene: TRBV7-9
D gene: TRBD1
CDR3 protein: CASSPGTGGMETQYF

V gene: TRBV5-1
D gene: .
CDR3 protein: CASSWPETGNTEAFF

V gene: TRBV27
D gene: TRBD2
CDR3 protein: CASKRTSGSSYEQYF

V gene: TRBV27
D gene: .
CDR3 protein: CASSPRTDQETQYF

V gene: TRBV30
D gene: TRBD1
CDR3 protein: CAWSQVGGDQPQHF

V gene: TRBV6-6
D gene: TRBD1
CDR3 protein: CASSSEGAIGSPLHF

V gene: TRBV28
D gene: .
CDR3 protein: CASSYGQAKNIQYF

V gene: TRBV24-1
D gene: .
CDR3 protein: CATSDKESYGLPFRDEQFF

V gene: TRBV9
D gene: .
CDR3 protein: CASSVRGPQDTDTQYF

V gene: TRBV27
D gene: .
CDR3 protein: CASTGRGAGGYTF